The T cell receptor (beta chain) under discussion was sequenced for a study of cytomegalovirus exposure and HLA in healthy donors. Study-level results: In vitro, a few CMV-associated chains proved specific for CMV antigens.

This clone has a handful of counts. What it binds is not known. Amplification used 60 Vbeta primers and 13 Jbeta primers. Generated by immunoSEQ multiplex PCR, the TCRdb table keeps only in-frame clones and is missing some. This table has around 100,000 clones, 65% to 85% appearing once. Per the germline V gene, CDR1 is SGHKS and CDR2 is YYEKEE (reference sequence). V was pared by 0 bases and J by 2 bases, with 11 bases between. This CDR3 is 15 amino acids long. The source of this sequence is a woman aged 30 to 39 in good health and CMV-seropositive. The chain links TRBV5-5 to TRBJ1-1; D possibly corresponds to TRBD1 (5 bases). Sequencing was performed on PBMCs. CDR3 residues: CASSLGGHYNTEAFF. CDR3 DNA sequence: TGTGCCAGCAGCTTGGGAGGACACTACAACACTGAAGCTTTCTTT.